This TCR beta chain emerged from a study of cytomegalovirus exposure and HLA in healthy donors. Study conclusions and caveats: The authors listed 150 to 200 TCR beta chains as cytomegalovirus-associated. Researchers reported that a few CMV-associated chains were confirmed in vitro as CMV antigen-specific. A later analysis revealed that TCR association rates differed between HLA loci, peaking at DRB1 and bottoming out at HLA-C.

Trimming stripped 0 bases from V and 5 bases from J, with 20 bases between. There are 17 residues in the CDR3. The germline gives CDR1 SGHRS, CDR2 YFSETQ. PCR involved 60 Vbeta and 13 Jbeta primers. Generated by immunoSEQ multiplex PCR, the TCRdb table keeps only in-frame clones and is missing some. The table records 55,000 to 65,000 clones, 75% to 90% of them present only once. Note on this clone: Antigen: not known.

This chain uses TRBV5-1 with TRBJ1-1, with unresolved D. The sample consisted of PBMCs. The receptor was derived from a woman aged 40 to 50 in good health and CMV-seronegative. The CDR3 DNA reads as TGCGCCAGCAGCTTGGCTCCCAGGCCTGGTTCCCCGACTGAAGCTTTCTTT. It codes for CASSLAPRPGSPTEAFF.